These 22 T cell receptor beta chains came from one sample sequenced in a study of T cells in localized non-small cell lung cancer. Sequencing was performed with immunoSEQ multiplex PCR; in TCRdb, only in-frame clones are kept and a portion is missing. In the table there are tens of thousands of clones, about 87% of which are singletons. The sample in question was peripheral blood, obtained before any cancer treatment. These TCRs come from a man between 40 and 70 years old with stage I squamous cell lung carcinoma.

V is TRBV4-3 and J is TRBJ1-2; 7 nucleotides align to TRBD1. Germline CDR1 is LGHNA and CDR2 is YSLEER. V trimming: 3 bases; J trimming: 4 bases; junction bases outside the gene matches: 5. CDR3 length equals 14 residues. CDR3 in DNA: TGCGCCAGCAGCCACGCCGGGACAGTCTATGGCTACACCTTC. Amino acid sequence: CASSHAGTVYGYTF.

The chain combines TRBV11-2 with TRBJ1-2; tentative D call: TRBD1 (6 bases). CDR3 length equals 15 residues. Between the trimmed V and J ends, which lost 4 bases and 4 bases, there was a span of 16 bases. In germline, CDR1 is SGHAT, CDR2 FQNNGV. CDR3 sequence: CASSSLRGVGYGYTF. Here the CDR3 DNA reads TGTGCCAGCAGCTCCCTAAGGGGGGTAGGCTATGGCTACACCTTC.

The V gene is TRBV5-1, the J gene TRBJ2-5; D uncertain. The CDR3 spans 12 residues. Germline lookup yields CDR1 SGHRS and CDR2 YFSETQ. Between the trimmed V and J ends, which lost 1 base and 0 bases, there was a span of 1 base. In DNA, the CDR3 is TGCGCCAGCAGCTTGCACCAAGAGACCCAGTACTTC. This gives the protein CASSLHQETQYF.

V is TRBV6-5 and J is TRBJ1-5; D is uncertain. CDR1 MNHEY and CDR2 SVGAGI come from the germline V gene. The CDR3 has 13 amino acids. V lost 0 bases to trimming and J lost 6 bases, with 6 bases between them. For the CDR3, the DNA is TGTGCCAGCAGTTACTCGGATACTCAGCCCCAGCATTTT. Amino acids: CASSYSDTQPQHF.

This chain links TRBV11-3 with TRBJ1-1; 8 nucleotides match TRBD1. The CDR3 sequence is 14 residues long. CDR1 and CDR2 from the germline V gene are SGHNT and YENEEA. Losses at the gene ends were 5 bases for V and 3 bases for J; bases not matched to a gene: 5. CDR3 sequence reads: CASSTGQGHTEAFF. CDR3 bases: TGTGCCAGCAGCACCGGACAGGGACACACTGAAGCTTTCTTT.

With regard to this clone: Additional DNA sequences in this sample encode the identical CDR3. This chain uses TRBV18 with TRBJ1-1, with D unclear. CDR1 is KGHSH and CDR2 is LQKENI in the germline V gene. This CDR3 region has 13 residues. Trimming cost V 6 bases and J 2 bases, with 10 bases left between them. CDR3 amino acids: CASSPGQNTEAFF. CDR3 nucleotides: TGTGCCAGCTCCCCGGGCCAAAACACTGAAGCTTTCTTT.

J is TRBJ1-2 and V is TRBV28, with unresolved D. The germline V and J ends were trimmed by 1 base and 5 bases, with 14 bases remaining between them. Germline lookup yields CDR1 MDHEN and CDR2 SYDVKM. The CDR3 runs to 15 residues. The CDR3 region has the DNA TGTGCCAGCAGTTTATTAAATTTGGCTGGATATGGCTACACCTTC. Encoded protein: CASSLLNLAGYGYTF.

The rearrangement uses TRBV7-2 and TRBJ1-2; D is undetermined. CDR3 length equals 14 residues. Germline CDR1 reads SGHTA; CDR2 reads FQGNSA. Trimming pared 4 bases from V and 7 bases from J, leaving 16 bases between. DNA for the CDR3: TGTGCCAGCAGCTCGTTCTATTTTTCGGCTGGCTACACCTTC. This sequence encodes CASSSFYFSAGYTF.

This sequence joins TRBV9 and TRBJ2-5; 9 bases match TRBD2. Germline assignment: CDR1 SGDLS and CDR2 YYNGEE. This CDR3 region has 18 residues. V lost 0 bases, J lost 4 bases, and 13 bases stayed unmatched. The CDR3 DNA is TGTGCCAGCAGCGTAGCTCCCCTAGCGGGGTATGGAAGAGAGACCCAGTACTTC. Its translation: CASSVAPLAGYGRETQYF.

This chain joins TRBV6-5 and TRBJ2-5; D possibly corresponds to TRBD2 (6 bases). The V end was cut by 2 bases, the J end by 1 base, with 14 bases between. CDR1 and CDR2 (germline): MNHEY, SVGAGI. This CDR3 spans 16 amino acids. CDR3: CASSYGDSPSQETQYF. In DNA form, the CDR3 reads TGTGCCAGCAGTTACGGGGACTCTCCATCCCAAGAGACCCAGTACTTC.

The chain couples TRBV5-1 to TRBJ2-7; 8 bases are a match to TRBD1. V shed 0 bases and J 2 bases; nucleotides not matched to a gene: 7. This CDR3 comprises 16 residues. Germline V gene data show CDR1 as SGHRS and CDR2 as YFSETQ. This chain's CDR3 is CASSLGQGMGTYEQYF. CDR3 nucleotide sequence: TGCGCCAGCAGCTTGGGACAGGGGATGGGCACCTACGAGCAGTACTTC.

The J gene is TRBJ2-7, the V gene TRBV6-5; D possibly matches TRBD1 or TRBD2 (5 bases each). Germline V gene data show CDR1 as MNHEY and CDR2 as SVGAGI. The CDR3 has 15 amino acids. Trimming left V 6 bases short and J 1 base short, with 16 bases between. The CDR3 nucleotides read TGTGCCAGCAGGGCCGGGACCTCAGGGTCCTACGAGCAGTACTTC. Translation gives CASRAGTSGSYEQYF.

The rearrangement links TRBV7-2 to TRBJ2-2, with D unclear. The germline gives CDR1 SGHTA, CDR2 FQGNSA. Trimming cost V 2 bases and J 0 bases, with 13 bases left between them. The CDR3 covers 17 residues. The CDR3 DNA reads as TGTGCCAGCAGCTTAAGTATAGCCCTCGCGAACACCGGGGAGCTGTTTTTT. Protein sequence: CASSLSIALANTGELFF.

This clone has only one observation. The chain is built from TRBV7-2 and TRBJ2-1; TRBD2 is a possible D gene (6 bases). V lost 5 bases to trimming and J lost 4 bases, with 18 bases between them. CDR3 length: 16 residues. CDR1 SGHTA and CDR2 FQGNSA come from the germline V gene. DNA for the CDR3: TGTGCCAGCAGCCCTGCCGGGGGACCCGTTTACAATGAGCAGTTCTTC. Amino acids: CASSPAGGPVYNEQFF.

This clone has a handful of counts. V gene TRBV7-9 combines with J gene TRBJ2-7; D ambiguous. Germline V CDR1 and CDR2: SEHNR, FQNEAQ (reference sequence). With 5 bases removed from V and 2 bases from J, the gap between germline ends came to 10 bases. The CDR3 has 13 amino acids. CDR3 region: CASSPKGPYEQYF. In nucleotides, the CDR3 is TGTGCCAGCAGCCCTAAAGGCCCCTACGAGCAGTACTTC.

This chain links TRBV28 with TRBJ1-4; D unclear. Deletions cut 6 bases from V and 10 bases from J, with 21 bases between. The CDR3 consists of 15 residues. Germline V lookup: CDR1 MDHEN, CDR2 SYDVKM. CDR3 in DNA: TGTGCCAGCAGCGAGACCCGGGCCTCTCGGGGAAAACTGTTTTTT. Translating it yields CASSETRASRGKLFF.

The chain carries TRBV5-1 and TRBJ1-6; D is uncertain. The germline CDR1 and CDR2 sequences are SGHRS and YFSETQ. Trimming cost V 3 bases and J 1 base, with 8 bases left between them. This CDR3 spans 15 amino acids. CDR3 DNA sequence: TGCGCCAGCAGCTCCGTGGGGTCCTATAATTCACCCCTCCACTTT. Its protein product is CASSSVGSYNSPLHF.

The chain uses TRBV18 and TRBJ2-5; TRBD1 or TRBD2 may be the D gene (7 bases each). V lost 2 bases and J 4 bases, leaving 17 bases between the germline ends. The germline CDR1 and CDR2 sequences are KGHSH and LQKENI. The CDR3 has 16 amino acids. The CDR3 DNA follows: TGTGCCAGCTCACCAATCTCCGCAGGGGGGGCAGAGACCCAGTACTTC. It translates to CASSPISAGGAETQYF.

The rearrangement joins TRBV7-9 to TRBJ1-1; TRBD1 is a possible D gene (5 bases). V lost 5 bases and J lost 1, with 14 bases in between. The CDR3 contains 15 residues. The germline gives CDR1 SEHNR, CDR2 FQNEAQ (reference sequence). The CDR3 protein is CASSPNYRTNTEAFF. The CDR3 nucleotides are TGTGCCAGCAGCCCCAACTACAGGACGAACACTGAAGCTTTCTTT.

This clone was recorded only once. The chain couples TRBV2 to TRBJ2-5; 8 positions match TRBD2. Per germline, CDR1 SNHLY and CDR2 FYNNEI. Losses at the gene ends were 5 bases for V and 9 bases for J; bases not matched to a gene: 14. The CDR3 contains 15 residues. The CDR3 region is CASSSSGGPASSQYF. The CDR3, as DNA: TGTGCCAGCAGTTCAAGCGGGGGTCCCGCCTCGTCCCAGTACTTC.

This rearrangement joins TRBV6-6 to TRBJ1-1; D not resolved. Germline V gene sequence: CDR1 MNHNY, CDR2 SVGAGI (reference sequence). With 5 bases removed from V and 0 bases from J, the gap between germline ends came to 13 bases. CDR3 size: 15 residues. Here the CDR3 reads CASSPRASMNTEAFF. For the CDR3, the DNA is TGTGCCAGCAGTCCGCGGGCCTCAATGAACACTGAAGCTTTCTTT.

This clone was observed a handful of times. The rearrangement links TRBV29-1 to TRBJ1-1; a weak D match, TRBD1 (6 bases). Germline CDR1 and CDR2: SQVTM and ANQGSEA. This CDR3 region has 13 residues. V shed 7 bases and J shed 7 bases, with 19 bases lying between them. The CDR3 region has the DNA TGCAGCGCCTGGAGGGGGGAACGGCGTGAAGCTTTCTTT. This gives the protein CSAWRGERREAFF. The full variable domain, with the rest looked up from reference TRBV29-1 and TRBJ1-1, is SAVISQKPSRDICQRGTSLTIQCQVDSQVTMMFWYRQQPGQSLTLIATANQGSEATYESGFVIDKFPISRPNLTFSTLTVSNMSPEDSSIYLCSAWRGERREAFFGQGTRLTVV.